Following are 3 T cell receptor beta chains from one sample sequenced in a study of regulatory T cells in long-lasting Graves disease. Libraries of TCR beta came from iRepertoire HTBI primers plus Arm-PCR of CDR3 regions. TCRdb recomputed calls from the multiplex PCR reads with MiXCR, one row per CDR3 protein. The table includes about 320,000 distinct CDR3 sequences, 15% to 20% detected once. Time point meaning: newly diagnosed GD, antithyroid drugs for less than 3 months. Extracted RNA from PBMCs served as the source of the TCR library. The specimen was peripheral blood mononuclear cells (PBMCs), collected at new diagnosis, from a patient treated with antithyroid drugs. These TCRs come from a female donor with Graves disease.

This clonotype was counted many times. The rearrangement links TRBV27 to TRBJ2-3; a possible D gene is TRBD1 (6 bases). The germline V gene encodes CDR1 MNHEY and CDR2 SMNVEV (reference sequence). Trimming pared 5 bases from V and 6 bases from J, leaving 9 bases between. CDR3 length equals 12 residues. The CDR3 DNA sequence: TGTGCCAGCAGTACAGGGTTGGATACGCAGTATTTT. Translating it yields CASSTGLDTQYF.

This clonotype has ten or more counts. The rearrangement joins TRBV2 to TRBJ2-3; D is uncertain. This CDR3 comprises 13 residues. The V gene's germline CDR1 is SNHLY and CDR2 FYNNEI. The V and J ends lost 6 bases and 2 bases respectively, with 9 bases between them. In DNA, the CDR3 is TGTGCCAGCAGCTTAAGTCACACAGATACGCAGTATTTT. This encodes CASSLSHTDTQYF.

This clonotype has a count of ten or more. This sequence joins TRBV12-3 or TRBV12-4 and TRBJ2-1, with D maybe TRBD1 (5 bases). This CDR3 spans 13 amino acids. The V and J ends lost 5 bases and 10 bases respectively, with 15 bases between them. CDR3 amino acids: CASSPIQADEQFF. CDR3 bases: TGTGCCAGCAGTCCCATACAGGCGGACGAGCAGTTCTTC.